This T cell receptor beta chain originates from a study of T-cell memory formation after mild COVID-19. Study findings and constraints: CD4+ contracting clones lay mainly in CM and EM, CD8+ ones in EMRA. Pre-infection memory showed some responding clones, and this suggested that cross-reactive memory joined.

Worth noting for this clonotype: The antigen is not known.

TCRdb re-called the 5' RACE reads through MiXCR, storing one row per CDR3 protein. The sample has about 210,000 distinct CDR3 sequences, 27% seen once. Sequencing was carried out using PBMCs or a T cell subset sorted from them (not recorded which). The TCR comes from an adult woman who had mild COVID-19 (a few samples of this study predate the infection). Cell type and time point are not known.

The CDR3 region has the DNA TGTGCCAGCAGTTACCAGGGCGGGATGGGCATTCAGTACTTC. Amino acids: CASSYQGGMGIQYF. The chain uses TRBV6-6 and TRBJ2-4, with D tentatively TRBD2 (6 bases). In germline, CDR1 is MNHNY, CDR2 SVGAGI (reference sequence). V was trimmed by 2 bases and J by 9 bases, leaving 14 bases between them. The CDR3 is made up of 14 amino acids.